This passage covers 19 T cell receptor beta chains from one sample sequenced in a study of cytomegalovirus exposure and HLA in healthy donors. The PCR had 60 Vbeta and 13 Jbeta primers. The table came from immunoSEQ multiplex PCR; TCRdb's copy has only in-frame clones and leaves some out. Here the sample spans 100,000 or so clones, 77% being singletons. Material for sequencing was PBMCs. Receptors originate from a middle-aged man in good health and CMV-seropositive.

This chain joins TRBV9 and TRBJ2-7; D perhaps matches TRBD2 (5 bases). This CDR3 contains 15 residues. CDR1 is SGDLS and CDR2 is YYNGEE in the germline V gene. V gave up 0 bases and J gave up 6 bases, with 16 bases separating them. The CDR3 DNA follows: TGTGCCAGCAGCGTAGACGGGGTTTCCCCGCTCGAGCAGTACTTC. Protein: CASSVDGVSPLEQYF.

The chain has TRBV7-3 and TRBJ1-1, with D possibly matching TRBD1 (6 bases). Trimming cost V 3 bases and J 5 bases, with 10 bases left between them. Germline lookup yields CDR1 SGHTA and CDR2 FQGTGA. There are 13 residues in the CDR3. As DNA, the CDR3 is TGTGCCAGCAGCTTTTCAGGGGTTACTGAAGCTTTCTTT. Its protein product is CASSFSGVTEAFF.

Details on this clone: Compared with germline, one end of the junction differs, possibly owing to a read error. At the DNA level, this CDR3 is encoded by other sequences in the same sample as well. The chain combines TRBV28 with TRBJ1-1; D perhaps matches TRBD1 (6 bases). Germline CDR1 reads MDHEN; CDR2 reads SYDVKM. There are 15 residues in the CDR3. In DNA, the CDR3 is TGTGCCAGCAGGCGTCACAGGGCCATGAATACTGAAGCCTTCTTT. Its translation: CASRRHRAMNTEAFF. The complete variable domain, with remaining parts taken from reference TRBV28 and TRBJ1-1, reads DVKVTQSSRYLVKRTGEKVFLECVQDMDHENMFWYRQDPGLGLRLIYFSYDVKMKEKGDIPEGYSVSREKKERFSLILESASTNQTSMYLCASRRHRAMNTEAFFGQGTRLTVV.

The chain joins TRBV28 to TRBJ1-2; D is undetermined. The CDR3 has 13 residues. V shed 1 base and J shed 6 bases, with 9 bases lying between them. CDR1 MDHEN and CDR2 SYDVKM come from the germline V gene. The CDR3 DNA sequence: TGTGCCAGCAGTTTATTTTACGAGGATGGCTACACCTTC. Translated, it gives CASSLFYEDGYTF.

V gene TRBV5-4 combines with J gene TRBJ1-5; a possible D gene is TRBD1 (5 bases). V was clipped by 4 bases and J by 2 bases, with 25 bases between them. This CDR3 spans 19 amino acids. The germline gives CDR1 SGHNT, CDR2 YYREEE (reference sequence). CDR3 residues: CASSNHSDSLWYGNQPQHF. CDR3 DNA: TGTGCCAGCAGCAACCACTCCGACAGTTTGTGGTATGGCAATCAGCCCCAGCATTTT. Supplemented by reference TRBV5-4 and TRBJ1-5, the full variable domain reads ETGVTQSPTHLIKTRGQQVTLRCSSQSGHNTVSWYQQALGQGPQFIFQYYREEENGRGNFPPRFSGLQFPNYSSELNVNALELDDSALYLCASSNHSDSLWYGNQPQHFGDGTRLSIL.

About this clone: One end of the junction is discordant with germline, which a read error may explain. The V and J genes are TRBV7-9 and TRBJ2-7, with TRBD1 matching 8 bases. Per germline, CDR1 SEHNR and CDR2 FQNEAQ (reference sequence). The CDR3 sequence is 16 residues long. The CDR3 protein is CSSSLALGQGTYEQYF. CDR3 bases: TGTTCCAGCAGCTTAGCGCTCGGACAGGGTACCTACGAGCAGTACTTC. The full variable domain, its missing parts supplied by reference TRBV7-9 and TRBJ2-7, is DTGVSQNPRHKITKRGQNVTFRCDPISEHNRLYWYRQTLGQGPEFLTYFQNEAQLEKSRLLSDRFSAERPKGSFSTLEIQRTEQGDSAMYLCSSSLALGQGTYEQYFGPGTRLTVT.

This chain joins TRBV4-3 and TRBJ1-1, with unresolved D. The V gene lost 3 bases and the J gene lost 6 bases, with 17 bases spanning the gap. The germline gives CDR1 LGHNA, CDR2 YSLEER. The CDR3 sequence is 15 residues long. The CDR3 sequence is CASSHQASMGSEAFF. In DNA, the CDR3 is TGCGCCAGCAGCCATCAGGCTTCCATGGGTTCTGAAGCTTTCTTT.

This chain uses TRBV28 with TRBJ1-6; no reliable D call. Per germline, CDR1 MDHEN and CDR2 SYDVKM. The CDR3 consists of 15 residues. V was clipped by 5 bases and J by 9 bases, with 17 bases between them. CDR3 in DNA: TGTGCCAGCAGTCCCAACGGGTGGTTGGGTTCACCCCTCCACTTT. Its translation is CASSPNGWLGSPLHF.

V usage is TRBV28 and J usage is TRBJ1-2; 8 bases align to TRBD1. V trimming: 3 bases; J trimming: 7 bases; junction bases outside the gene matches: 7. CDR1 and CDR2 from the germline V gene are MDHEN and SYDVKM. The CDR3 has 14 residues. The CDR3 reads CASSLGQGASGYTF. For the CDR3, the DNA is TGTGCCAGCAGTTTGGGGCAGGGGGCTTCTGGCTACACCTTC.

This sequence joins TRBV5-1 and TRBJ2-1, with a tentative D call TRBD1 (6 bases). CDR3 length: 15 amino acids. Germline V lookup: CDR1 SGHRS, CDR2 YFSETQ. The V and J ends lost 1 base and 12 bases respectively, with 20 bases between them. CDR3 nucleotide sequence: TGCGCCAGCAGCTTGTGGTCGGTTGTCGGGACACCGCAGTTCTTC. Translation gives CASSLWSVVGTPQFF.

The chain employs TRBV7-2 and TRBJ1-2; perhaps TRBD1 as D (5 bases). Between the trimmed V and J ends, which lost 5 bases and 4 bases, there was a span of 11 bases. Germline V gene lookup returns CDR1 SGHTA and CDR2 FQGNSA. This CDR3 spans 13 amino acids. CDR3 sequence: CASSLHDSYGYTF. The DNA for the CDR3 is TGTGCCAGCAGCCTTCACGACAGCTATGGCTACACCTTC.

CDR3 protein: CASGLNPGTVYEQYF. In DNA, the CDR3 is TGTGCCAGCGGATTAAATCCAGGGACAGTCTACGAGCAGTACTTC. This rearrangement joins TRBV6-5 to TRBJ2-7, with 7 bases aligning to TRBD1. CDR1 is MNHEY and CDR2 is SVGAGI in the germline V gene. The V gene end was trimmed by 8 bases and the J gene end by 3 bases; junction bases not matched to a gene: 13. The length of the CDR3 is 15 residues.

This chain connects TRBV9 to TRBJ2-2; 11 bases align to TRBD2. The V gene's germline CDR1 is SGDLS and CDR2 YYNGEE. Trimming cost V 0 bases and J 0 bases; bases outside gene matches: 1. This CDR3 spans 17 amino acids. The CDR3 here is CASSVASGGTNTGELFF. As DNA, the CDR3 is TGTGCCAGCAGCGTAGCTAGCGGGGGGACGAACACCGGGGAGCTGTTTTTT. Complete variable domain (other parts from reference TRBV9 and TRBJ2-2): DSGVTQTPKHLITATGQRVTLRCSPRSGDLSVYWYQQSLDQGLQFLIQYYNGEERAKGNILERFSAQQFPDLHSELNLSSLELGDSALYFCASSVASGGTNTGELFFGEGSRLTVL.

This clone was picked up a small number of times. The V gene is TRBV7-6, the J gene TRBJ2-7; D may be TRBD1 (5 bases). CDR1 and CDR2 (germline): SGHVS, FNYEAQ. This CDR3 is 16 amino acids long. With 5 bases removed from V and 2 bases from J, the gap between germline ends came to 19 bases. The CDR3 nucleotides are TGTGCCAGCAGCCAGGCGGCCAGGGCTTTACCCTACGAGCAGTACTTC. Residues: CASSQAARALPYEQYF.

In DNA form, the CDR3 reads TGTGCCATCTCAACTAGCGGGGGGCACAATGAGCAGTTCTTC. This gives the protein CAISTSGGHNEQFF. The chain joins TRBV10-3 to TRBJ2-1; 12 nucleotides agree with TRBD2. The V segment lost 8 bases and the J segment 5 bases; nucleotides outside the gene matches: 4. Per the germline V gene, CDR1 is ENHRY and CDR2 is SYGVKD. This CDR3 is 14 amino acids long.

There are a few counts of this clone. V and J are TRBV9 and TRBJ2-7, with D possibly TRBD1 on 6 matching bases. Germline CDR1 is SGDLS and CDR2 is YYNGEE. V shed 6 bases and J shed 8 bases, with 21 bases lying between them. There are 14 residues in the CDR3. CDR3 amino acids: CASTQNPGRDKQYF. CDR3 bases: TGTGCCAGCACACAGAATCCGGGACGGGACAAGCAGTACTTC.

V is TRBV18 and J is TRBJ2-3; 10 positions agree with TRBD2. The CDR3 sequence is 16 residues long. The ends lost 5 bases at V and 2 bases at J; junction bases unmatched: 7. Germline V gene sequence: CDR1 KGHSH, CDR2 LQKENI. CDR3 sequence (DNA): TGTGCCAGCTCATCTTCAGCGGGGGGGCACACAGATACGCAGTATTTT. Residues: CASSSSAGGHTDTQYF. Looking up the rest from reference TRBV18 and TRBJ2-3 gives the full variable domain: NAGVMQNPRHLVRRRGQEARLRCSPMKGHSHVYWYRQLPEEGLKFMVYLQKENIIDESGMPKERFSAEFPKEGPSILRIQQVVRGDSAAYFCASSSSAGGHTDTQYFGPGTRLTVL.

The chain is built from TRBV29-1 and TRBJ1-4; perhaps TRBD1 as D (5 bases). The CDR3 runs to 14 residues. Germline CDR1 SQVTM, CDR2 ANQGSEA. V was shortened by 1 base and J by 6 bases, with 12 bases between the two germline ends. The CDR3, as DNA: TGCAGCGTTGAAGGGTCGGGGGATGATGAAAAACTGTTTTTT. Protein product: CSVEGSGDDEKLFF. Full variable domain (rest looked up from reference TRBV29-1 and TRBJ1-4): SAVISQKPSRDICQRGTSLTIQCQVDSQVTMMFWYRQQPGQSLTLIATANQGSEATYESGFVIDKFPISRPNLTFSTLTVSNMSPEDSSIYLCSVEGSGDDEKLFFGSGTQLSVL.

The CDR3 bases are TGTGCCAGCAGCCCGATCGGACAGAGCACTGAAGCTTTCTTT. It specifies CASSPIGQSTEAFF. V is TRBV9 and J is TRBJ1-1, with D tentatively TRBD1 (6 bases). Germline CDR1 reads SGDLS; CDR2 reads YYNGEE. The CDR3 is 14 amino acids. The V end was cut by 4 bases, the J end by 4 bases, with 14 bases between.